This TCR beta chain emerged from a study of cytomegalovirus exposure and HLA in healthy donors. Study outcomes and limitations: A link between a missense DCLRE1C variant and TCR beta V- and J-gene trimming emerged from a later analysis.

Germline assignment: CDR1 SGHRS and CDR2 YFSETQ. The V gene lost 1 base and the J gene lost 2 bases, with 30 bases spanning the gap. The CDR3 spans 22 residues. With 60 Vbeta and 13 Jbeta primers, the PCR was carried out. Measured with immunoSEQ multiplex PCR; TCRdb has only the in-frame clones, and not every one. Of fewer than 200,000 clones listed, around 83% were seen once; the top ten hold roughly 1.5%. Worth noting for this clone: Its antigen remains unidentified.

This sequence joins TRBV5-1 and TRBJ2-2; maybe TRBD2 (6 bases). Sample: PBMCs. The sequence derives from a man in his fifties in good health and CMV-seronegative. For the CDR3, the DNA is TGCGCCAGCAGCTTGAGGGGCCCCTGGGCAGGACTAACACGTTTCAACACCGGGGAGCTGTTTTTT. It yields the protein CASSLRGPWAGLTRFNTGELFF.